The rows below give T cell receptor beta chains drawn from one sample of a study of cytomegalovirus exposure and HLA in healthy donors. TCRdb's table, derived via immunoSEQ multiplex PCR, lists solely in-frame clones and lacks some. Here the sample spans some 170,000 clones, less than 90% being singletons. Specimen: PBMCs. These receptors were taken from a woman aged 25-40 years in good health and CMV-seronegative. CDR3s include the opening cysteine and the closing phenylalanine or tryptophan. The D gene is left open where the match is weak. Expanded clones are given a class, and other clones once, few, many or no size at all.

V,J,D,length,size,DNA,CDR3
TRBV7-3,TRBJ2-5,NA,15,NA,TGTGCCAGCAGCCGATATAGCGGATCCGGGGAGACCCAGTACTTC,CASSRYSGSGETQYF
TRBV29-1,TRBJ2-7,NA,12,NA,TGCAGCGTGGCCGGGTCAAACTACGAGCAGTACTTC,CSVAGSNYEQYF
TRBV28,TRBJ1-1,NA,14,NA,TGTGCCAGCAGCCTAGAGGGAATGAACACTGAAGCTTTCTTT,CASSLEGMNTEAFF
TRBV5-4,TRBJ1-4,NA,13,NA,TGTGCCAGCAGCGATAGAGGAAATGAAAAACTGTTTTTT,CASSDRGNEKLFF
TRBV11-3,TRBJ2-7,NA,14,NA,TGTGCCAGCAGCTTCCGGACAGACTCCTACGAGCAGTACTTC,CASSFRTDSYEQYF
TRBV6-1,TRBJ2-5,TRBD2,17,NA,TGTGCCAGCAGTGATCGCGGCGGGGGGGCCGATAGAGAGACCCAGTACTTC,CASSDRGGGADRETQYF
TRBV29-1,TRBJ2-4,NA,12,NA,TGCAGCGTTGGGGGGGTTGGAAACATTCAGTACTTC,CSVGGVGNIQYF
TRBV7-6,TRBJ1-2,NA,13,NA,TGTGCCAGCAGCTATAACTCGGGCTATGGCTACACCTTC,CASSYNSGYGYTF
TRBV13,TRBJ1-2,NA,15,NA,TGTGCCAGCAGCCAAAGCCCTGGGGGAAACTATGGCTACACCTTC,CASSQSPGGNYGYTF
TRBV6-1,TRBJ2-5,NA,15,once,TGTGCCAGCAGCACAGGGTTGTATGGGGGAGAGACCCAGTACTTC,CASSTGLYGGETQYF
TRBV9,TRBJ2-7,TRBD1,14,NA,TGTGCCAGCAGCGTGGGGACAGAGACCTACGAGCAGTACTTC,CASSVGTETYEQYF
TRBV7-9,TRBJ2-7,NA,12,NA,TGTGCCAGCAGCTACGGCGAAGCCGAGCAGTACTTC,CASSYGEAEQYF
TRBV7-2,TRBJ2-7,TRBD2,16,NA,TGTGCCAGCAGCTTAGGACTAGCGGGAGCGGGGTACGAGCAGTACTTC,CASSLGLAGAGYEQYF
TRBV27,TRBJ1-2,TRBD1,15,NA,TGTGCCAGCAGTTTATTGGGGACAGGGAACTATGGCTACACCTTC,CASSLLGTGNYGYTF
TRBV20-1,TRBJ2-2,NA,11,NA,TGCAGTGCTAGCGGAACCGGGGAGCTGTTTTTT,CSASGTGELFF
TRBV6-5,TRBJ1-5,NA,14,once,TGTGCCAGCAGTTCGTCACGCCGCAATCAGCCCCAGCATTTT,CASSSSRRNQPQHF
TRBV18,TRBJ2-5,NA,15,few,TGTGCCAGCTCACTCGCCGGGACAACACAAGAGACCCAGTACTTC,CASSLAGTTQETQYF
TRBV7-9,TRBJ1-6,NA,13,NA,TGTGCCAGCAGCTTAGCTATCAATTCACCCCTCCACTTT,CASSLAINSPLHF
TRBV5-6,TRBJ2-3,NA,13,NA,TGTGCCAGCAGCTTGAGTCACCTCGATACGCAGTATTTT,CASSLSHLDTQYF
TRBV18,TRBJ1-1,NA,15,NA,TGTGCCAGCTCAACGGGAGGCCCTATGAACACTGAAGCTTTCTTT,CASSTGGPMNTEAFF
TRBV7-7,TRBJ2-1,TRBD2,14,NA,TGTGCCAGCAGCCTAGGGACTAGCGGGGGAGAGCAGTTCTTC,CASSLGTSGGEQFF
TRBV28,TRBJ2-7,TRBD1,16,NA,TGTGCCAGCAGCCCTCCGAACCGGGACAGGCCCTACGAGCAGTACTTC,CASSPPNRDRPYEQYF
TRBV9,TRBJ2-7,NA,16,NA,TGTGCCAGCAGCGTAGATGGTCTAGGGGTGAGAAACGAGCAGTACTTC,CASSVDGLGVRNEQYF
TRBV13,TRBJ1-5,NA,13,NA,TGTGCCAGCAGCGCCGGGGTTAATCAGCCCCAGCATTTT,CASSAGVNQPQHF
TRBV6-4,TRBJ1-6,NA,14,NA,TGTGCCAGCAGCCGGACGGGCGGCGATTCACCCCTCCACTTT,CASSRTGGDSPLHF
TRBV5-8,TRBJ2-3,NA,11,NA,TGTGCCAGCAGCCTCTCAGATACGCAGTATTTT,CASSLSDTQYF
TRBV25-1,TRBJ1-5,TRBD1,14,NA,TGTGCCAGCAGAGGACAGGGTAGCAATCAGCCCCAGCATTTT,CASRGQGSNQPQHF
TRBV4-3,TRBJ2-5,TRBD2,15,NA,TGCGCCAGCAGCCCCGCAGCGGGGGGGCCAGGGACCCAGTACTTC,CASSPAAGGPGTQYF
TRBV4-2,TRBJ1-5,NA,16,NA,TGTGCCAGCAGCCGGGAGCTGGGGGGGGCAGGGCAGCCCCAGCATTTT,CASSRELGGAGQPQHF
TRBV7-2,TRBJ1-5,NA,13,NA,TGTGCCAGCAGCACCGGACTCGGTCAGCCCCAGCATTTT,CASSTGLGQPQHF
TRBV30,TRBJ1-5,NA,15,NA,TGTGCCTGGAGTGCCCAGGGCAGTAGCAATCAGCCCCAGCATTTT,CAWSAQGSSNQPQHF
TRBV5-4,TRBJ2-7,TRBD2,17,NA,TGTGCCAGCAGCTCTGGGACTAGCGGGAGCAATGTTTACGAGCAGTACTTC,CASSSGTSGSNVYEQYF
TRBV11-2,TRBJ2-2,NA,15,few,TGTGCCAGCAGCTTCAGGGGGGCGGACACCGGGGAGCTGTTTTTT,CASSFRGADTGELFF
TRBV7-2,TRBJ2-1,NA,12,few,TGTGCCAGCAGCTTAGTAGTGAATGAGCAGTTCTTC,CASSLVVNEQFF
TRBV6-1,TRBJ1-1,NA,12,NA,TGTGCCAGCATCGAAGGGTACATTCGAGCTTTCTTT,CASIEGYIRAFF
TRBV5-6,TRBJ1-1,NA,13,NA,TGTGCCAGCAGCTTGAGGGAATACACTGAAGCTTTCTTT,CASSLREYTEAFF
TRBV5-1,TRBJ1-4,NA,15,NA,TGCGCCAGCAGCTCCGTCCCGGACGGACATGAAAAACTGTTTTTT,CASSSVPDGHEKLFF
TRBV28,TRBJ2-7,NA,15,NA,TGTGCCAGCAGTTTGTCGCGCCGAGGTAAATACGAGCAGTACTTC,CASSLSRRGKYEQYF
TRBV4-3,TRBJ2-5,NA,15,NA,TGCGCCAGCAGCCAAGATCGGGAGCCCCAAGAGACCCAGTACTTC,CASSQDREPQETQYF
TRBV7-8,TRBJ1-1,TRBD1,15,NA,TGTGCCAGCAGCAGCAGGGCAGGGGGGAACACTGAAGCTTTCTTT,CASSSRAGGNTEAFF
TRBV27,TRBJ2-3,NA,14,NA,TGTGCCAGCAGTTTTGAGGGGGTCACAGATACGCAGTATTTT,CASSFEGVTDTQYF
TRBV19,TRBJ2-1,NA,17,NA,TGTGCCAGTAGTATGTCAGGGCGTATAGGTTCCTACAATGAGCAGTTCTTC,CASSMSGRIGSYNEQFF
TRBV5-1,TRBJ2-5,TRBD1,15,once,TGCGCCAGCAGCTTTGAGGCAGGGGGCTGGGAGACCCAGTACTTC,CASSFEAGGWETQYF
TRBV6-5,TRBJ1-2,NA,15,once,TGTGCCAGCAGTCGACCAGGACAGTTCTTCTCCGGCTACACCTTC,CASSRPGQFFSGYTF
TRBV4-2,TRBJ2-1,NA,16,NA,TGTGCCACCAGATGGGAAGGGACTGAAAACTACAATGAGCAGTTCTTC,CATRWEGTENYNEQFF
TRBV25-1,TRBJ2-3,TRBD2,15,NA,TGTGCCAGCAGTTCACAGCGGGAGTCCACAGATACGCAGTATTTT,CASSSQRESTDTQYF
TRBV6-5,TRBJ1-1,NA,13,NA,TGTGCCAGCAGTAGGGGGTGGGACACTGAAGCTTTCTTT,CASSRGWDTEAFF
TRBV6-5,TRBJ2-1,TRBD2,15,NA,TGTGCCAGCAGTAGACTAGCGGGGGGTTACAATGAGCAGTTCTTC,CASSRLAGGYNEQFF
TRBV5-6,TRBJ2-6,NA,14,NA,TGTGCCAGCAGTCGTAGGAATGGGGCCAACGTCCTGACTTTC,CASSRRNGANVLTF
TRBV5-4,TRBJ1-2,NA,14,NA,TGTGCCAGCAGCACCGACGGAGCGGGGAATGGCTACACCTTC,CASSTDGAGNGYTF
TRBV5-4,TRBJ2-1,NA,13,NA,TGTGCCAGCAGCTTGGAGGTGTTCGGTGAGCAGTTCTTC,CASSLEVFGEQFF
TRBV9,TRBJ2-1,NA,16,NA,TGTGCCAGCAGCGTAGCTGGGGGTAAAACGGACAATGAGCAGTTCTTC,CASSVAGGKTDNEQFF
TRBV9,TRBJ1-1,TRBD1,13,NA,TGTGCCAGTAACAGGGGCATGAACACTGAAGCTTTCTTT,CASNRGMNTEAFF
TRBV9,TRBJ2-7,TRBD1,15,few,TGTGCCAGCAGCCCACTCACAGGGGGAATGATCGAGCAGTACTTC,CASSPLTGGMIEQYF
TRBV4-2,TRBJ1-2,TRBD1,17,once,TGTGCCAGCAGCCAAAGTCAGGGGGCCCTCGGGGTCCATGGCTACACCTTC,CASSQSQGALGVHGYTF